This is a list of T cell receptor beta chains from one sample in a study of neoadjuvant anti-PD-1 for oral cavity cancer. Profiled with immunoSEQ multiplex PCR; TCRdb holds only in-frame clones, not every one. The sample yields about 14,000 clones, 60% to 70% seen once. The material sequenced was PBMCs, taken before nivolumab (anti-PD-1) treatment. These receptors all stem from a person aged 35 to 85 with oral cavity squamous cell carcinoma. The CDR3 runs from the conserved cysteine through the conserved F or W. The D gene is left open where the match is weak. Size tells how often a clone was seen (once, few, many) or the class of an expanded clone, and some rows leave it out.

clone size	V gene	D gene	J gene	CDR3 protein	CDR3 DNA
NA	TRBV9	TRBD1	TRBJ1-2	CASSASTGPGYTF	TGTGCCAGCAGCGCATCGACAGGGCCTGGCTACACCTTC
NA	TRBV19	TRBD1	TRBJ1-5	CASADREEPQHF	TGTGCCAGTGCGGACAGGGAAGAGCCCCAGCATTTT
NA	TRBV6-6	NA	TRBJ1-1	CASSWDWGTEAFF	TGTGCCAGCAGTTGGGACTGGGGGACTGAAGCTTTCTTT
NA	TRBV4-1	TRBD2	TRBJ2-3	CASSPGTSGGVDTQYF	TGCGCCAGCAGCCCCGGGACTAGCGGGGGGGTAGATACGCAGTATTTT
few	TRBV10-2	TRBD1	TRBJ1-5	CASRTGEYSNQPQHF	TGCGCCAGCAGGACAGGGGAATATAGCAATCAGCCCCAGCATTTT
few	TRBV6-4	NA	TRBJ2-4	CASSSNVSKNIQYF	TGTGCCAGCAGTAGTAACGTAAGCAAAAACATTCAGTACTTC
NA	TRBV2	NA	TRBJ2-7	CASTYRFSYEQYF	TGTGCCAGCACCTACAGGTTCTCCTACGAGCAGTACTTC
few	TRBV10-1	TRBD1	TRBJ1-6	CASSPGGENSPLHF	TGCGCCAGCAGTCCAGGGGGCGAAAATTCACCCCTCCACTTT
few	TRBV5-6	NA	TRBJ2-7	CASSLGLDKYEQYF	TGTGCCAGCAGCTTGGGGCTAGACAAGTACGAGCAGTACTTC
few	TRBV7-9	NA	TRBJ2-5	CASSRVSETQYF	TGTGCCAGCAGCAGAGTTTCGGAGACCCAGTACTTC
NA	TRBV19	NA	TRBJ1-5	CASSIATRRAQHF	TGTGCCAGTAGCATTGCCACTCGACGGGCCCAGCATTTT
NA	TRBV7-2	NA	TRBJ1-3	CASSTKPWANSGNTIYF	TGTGCCAGCAGTACCAAGCCGTGGGCAAACTCTGGAAACACCATATATTTT
few	TRBV2	NA	TRBJ2-2	CASARQGITGELFF	TGTGCCAGCGCCCGGCAGGGGATCACCGGGGAGCTGTTTTTT
NA	TRBV13	TRBD1	TRBJ2-5	CASSLEGQGALETQYF	TGTGCCAGCAGCTTAGAGGGACAGGGGGCTTTAGAGACCCAGTACTTC
NA	TRBV29-1	TRBD2	TRBJ2-7	CSARAGYSSYEQYF	TGCAGCGCCAGAGCGGGGTACAGCTCCTACGAGCAGTACTTC
once	TRBV11-2	NA	TRBJ1-2	CASSFTGSNYGYTF	TGTGCCAGCAGCTTTACGGGGTCTAACTATGGCTACACCTTC
NA	TRBV19	NA	TRBJ1-1	CASSHRGRGGTEAFF	TGTGCCAGTAGTCACCGGGGCAGGGGAGGGACTGAAGCTTTCTTT
once	TRBV5-1	TRBD1	TRBJ1-1	CASSRTGRNTEAFF	TGCGCCAGCAGCCGGACAGGCCGGAACACTGAAGCTTTCTTT
NA	TRBV6-5	TRBD1	TRBJ2-3	CASSFRTGRNTQYF	TGTGCCAGCAGTTTCCGGACAGGCCGGAATACGCAGTATTTT
NA	TRBV28	NA	TRBJ2-7	CASSPVGRRSSYEQYF	TGTGCCAGCAGCCCGGTTGGCAGGCGGAGCTCCTACGAGCAGTACTTC
once	TRBV20-1	NA	TRBJ1-2	CSARGDGYTF	TGCAGTGCTAGAGGGGATGGCTACACCTTC
NA	TRBV7-9	TRBD1	TRBJ1-5	CASSGDRGEEPQHF	TGTGCCAGCAGCGGGGACAGGGGCGAGGAGCCCCAGCATTTT
NA	TRBV2	NA	TRBJ1-4	CASSEGEHGEKLFF	TGTGCCAGCAGTGAAGGGGAACATGGTGAAAAACTGTTTTTT
few	TRBV6-1	NA	TRBJ1-1	CASSENYGTEAFF	TGTGCCAGCAGTGAAAATTACGGCACTGAAGCTTTCTTT
NA	TRBV6-6	NA	TRBJ2-7	CASSPGLYEQYF	TGTGCCAGCAGCCCGGGGCTCTACGAGCAGTACTTC
NA	TRBV9	TRBD1	TRBJ2-7	CASSSSTGGTYEQYF	TGTGCCAGCAGCTCCTCGACAGGGGGCACCTACGAGCAGTACTTC
few	TRBV5-4	TRBD1	TRBJ2-7	CASSPRPTGVDEQYF	TGTGCCAGCAGCCCGAGACCTACAGGGGTCGACGAGCAGTACTTC
NA	TRBV6-6	NA	TRBJ2-2	CASRGAATGELFF	TGTGCCAGCCGAGGGGCGGCCACCGGGGAGCTGTTTTTT
NA	TRBV5-1	NA	TRBJ1-2	CASSLGEDYGYTF	TGCGCCAGCAGCTTGGGGGAAGACTATGGCTACACCTTC
few	TRBV15	NA	TRBJ1-1	CATSRPQLGNTEAFF	TGTGCCACCAGCAGACCCCAGCTCGGGAACACTGAAGCTTTCTTT
few	TRBV5-1	TRBD1	TRBJ1-3	CASSRETGRGNTIYF	TGCGCCAGCAGTCGAGAGACAGGGAGGGGAAACACCATATATTTT
NA	TRBV5-5	TRBD1	TRBJ2-7	CASSSDLQGAEYF	TGTGCCAGCAGCTCAGATTTACAGGGGGCAGAGTACTTC
NA	TRBV5-6	NA	TRBJ2-2	CASSFDTASGELFF	TGTGCCAGCAGCTTTGATACAGCTTCCGGGGAGCTGTTTTTT
NA	TRBV6-5	NA	TRBJ1-1	CASSYTFGGMNTEAFF	TGTGCCAGCAGTTACACTTTTGGGGGGATGAACACTGAAGCTTTCTTT
once	TRBV11-2	NA	TRBJ2-6	CASSLRQARLSGANVLTF	TGTGCCAGCAGCTTACGGCAGGCGCGCCTCTCTGGGGCCAACGTCCTGACTTTC
NA	TRBV2	TRBD1	TRBJ1-4	CASSLLEGQLNEKLFF	TGTGCCAGCAGTTTACTCGAGGGACAGCTAAATGAAAAACTGTTTTTT
NA	TRBV30	NA	TRBJ2-4	CAWSVRGAKNIQYF	TGTGCCTGGAGTGTACGCGGAGCCAAAAACATTCAGTACTTC
NA	TRBV4-1	NA	TRBJ2-5	CASSQDRGLLQETQYF	TGCGCCAGCAGCCAAGATCGAGGACTTCTCCAAGAGACCCAGTACTTC
NA	TRBV2	NA	TRBJ2-3	CASRAGQPQGTQYF	TGTGCCAGCAGAGCGGGACAGCCCCAGGGTACGCAGTATTTT
NA	TRBV4-1	TRBD1	TRBJ1-5	CASSQGRDRDLYSNQPQHF	TGCGCCAGCAGCCAAGGGAGGGACAGGGACCTTTATAGCAATCAGCCCCAGCATTTT
few	TRBV5-1	NA	TRBJ1-1	CASSLVRATEAFF	TGCGCCAGCAGCTTGGTTAGAGCCACTGAAGCTTTCTTT
NA	TRBV19	TRBD1	TRBJ1-3	CASTRGGSGNTIYF	TGTGCCAGTACCAGGGGGGGCTCTGGAAACACCATATATTTT
few	TRBV25-1	TRBD2	TRBJ2-1	CASSGLANYNEQFF	TGTGCCAGCTCGGGACTAGCGAACTACAATGAGCAGTTCTTC
once	TRBV30	TRBD1	TRBJ1-2	CAWRAGQGLVGGYTF	TGTGCCTGGAGAGCGGGACAGGGCTTGGTAGGTGGCTACACCTTC
NA	TRBV19	NA	TRBJ1-5	CASSPGHSILDQPQHF	TGTGCCAGTAGCCCTGGACATAGTATTCTTGATCAGCCCCAGCATTTT
NA	TRBV5-1	TRBD1	TRBJ1-3	CASKGQLSGNTIYF	TGCGCCAGCAAGGGACAGCTCTCTGGAAACACCATATATTTT
NA	TRBV6-5	NA	TRBJ2-2	CASKPRRNTGELFF	TGTGCCAGCAAACCCCGCAGGAACACCGGGGAGCTGTTTTTT